The next 8 T cell receptor beta chains were all read from a single sample in a study of T cell responses to AZD1222 COVID-19 vaccine (dated by TCRdb to the early 2020s). Libraries were constructed by the immunoSEQ multiplex PCR assay. TCRdb stores this immuneACCESS table with in-frame sequences only. Part of the clones is absent; in the studies checked, under half of the shortfall reflects unresolved V genes, and no reason is known for the rest. The sample includes 150,000 or so clones, with 80% to 95% observed a single time. Roughly 1.3% of the sample is held by the ten biggest clonotypes. The sample's time point label, decoded: baseline before first vaccination. Sequencing was performed on peripheral blood, taken on day 0 of AZD1222 vaccination. Receptor source: an adult in good health.

This chain connects TRBV3-1 (or the pseudogene TRBV3-2) to TRBJ2-7; D not resolved. This CDR3 contains 16 residues. V lost 1 base and J lost 3, with 16 bases in between. Germline V gene data show CDR1 as LGHDT and CDR2 as YNNKEL (reference sequence). CDR3 residues: CASSQGAQSFFYEQYF. The DNA of the CDR3 is TGTGCCAGCAGCCAAGGAGCTCAGAGTTTTTTCTACGAGCAGTACTTC.

V usage is TRBV11-2 and J usage is TRBJ2-2; D gene ambiguous. The V end lost 3 bases, the J end lost 10 bases, and 6 bases lay between the germline ends. The CDR3 covers 11 residues. Germline assignment: CDR1 SGHAT and CDR2 FQNNGV. The CDR3 is CASSLSQELFF. The CDR3 nucleotides read TGTGCCAGCAGCTTGAGTCAGGAGCTGTTTTTT.

The genes are TRBV29-1 and TRBJ1-5, with D maybe TRBD1 (5 bases). The CDR3 contains 17 residues. The V and J ends lost 7 bases and 0 bases respectively, with 22 bases between them. In germline, CDR1 is SQVTM, CDR2 ANQGSEA. CDR3 bases: TGCAGCGCCACGCCGACGGGGGGGTCATATAGCAATCAGCCCCAGCATTTT. Its protein product is CSATPTGGSYSNQPQHF.

This clone was found once. The rearrangement uses TRBV2 and TRBJ2-3, with 8 nucleotides matching TRBD2. The V gene end was trimmed by 1 base and the J gene end by 4 bases; junction bases not matched to a gene: 13. Germline V gives CDR1 SNHLY, CDR2 FYNNEI. This CDR3 spans 18 amino acids. Here the CDR3 DNA reads TGTGCCAGCAGTGAAGAGGTGGATAGCGGGAATGGTGCAGATACGCAGTATTTT. Its translation is CASSEEVDSGNGADTQYF.

The chain is built from TRBV6-2 or TRBV6-3 and TRBJ1-2, with D perhaps matching TRBD1 (5 bases). Germline-derived CDR1 and CDR2 are MNHEY and SVGEGT. V was clipped by 5 bases and J by 2 bases, with 15 bases between them. The CDR3 consists of 15 residues. For the CDR3, the DNA is TGTGCCAGCAGTCGTTCTGACAGTGGGAACTATGGCTACACCTTC. Translation: CASSRSDSGNYGYTF.

The chain links TRBV20-1 to TRBJ1-1, with D hard to call. V was cut by 3 bases and J by 0 bases, with 14 bases left in between. There are 15 residues in the CDR3. Looked up from germline, CDR1 is DFQATT and CDR2 is SNEGSKA (reference sequence). CDR3 sequence reads: CSASPSGRMNTEAFF. As DNA, the CDR3 is TGCAGTGCTAGTCCCTCTGGACGGATGAACACTGAAGCTTTCTTT.

The chain has TRBV10-3 and TRBJ1-5; 8 nucleotides line up with TRBD1. The trim removed 2 bases at V and 0 bases at J, leaving 6 bases unmatched. Per germline, CDR1 ENHRY and CDR2 SYGVKD. The CDR3 spans 17 residues. The CDR3 loop is CAISEGRGLTSNQPQHF. CDR3 in DNA: TGTGCCATCAGTGAGGGCAGGGGGCTTACTAGCAATCAGCCCCAGCATTTT.

The DNA for the CDR3 is TGTGCCAGCAGCTTAGTTCAGGGGCCGGGGAGGGATGAGCAGTTCTTC. Its protein product is CASSLVQGPGRDEQFF. The chain is built from TRBV7-2 and TRBJ2-1, with D possibly matching TRBD2 (7 bases). V lost 1 base, J lost 8 bases, and 18 bases lay in between. The CDR3 runs to 16 residues. Germline assignment: CDR1 SGHTA and CDR2 FQGNSA.